The clone carrying this T cell receptor (beta chain) was detected a few times. Preparation of the TCRbeta library used unique molecular identifiers. TCRdb reprocessed the PCR reads via MiXCR and lists one record per CDR3 protein. Among 490,000 or so distinct CDR3 sequences listed, around 13% were seen once. These data come from a study of T-cell reconstitution after alpha-beta-depleted transplantation in children. With 5 bases clipped from V and 0 bases from J, the junction kept 6 bases outside the gene matches. The CDR3 extends over 16 amino acids. This TCR was sampled from a human donor who donated a stem cell graft to a child with combined immunodeficiency. The starting material was PBMCs from the stem cell graft donor, obtained from the stem cell graft. J is TRBJ2-2 and V is TRBV12-3 or TRBV12-4; 7 bases line up with TRBD2. DNA for the CDR3: TGTGCCAGCAGTCCGGGCGGGAGTTCGAACACCGGGGAGCTGTTTTTT. Its protein product is CASSPGGSSNTGELFF.